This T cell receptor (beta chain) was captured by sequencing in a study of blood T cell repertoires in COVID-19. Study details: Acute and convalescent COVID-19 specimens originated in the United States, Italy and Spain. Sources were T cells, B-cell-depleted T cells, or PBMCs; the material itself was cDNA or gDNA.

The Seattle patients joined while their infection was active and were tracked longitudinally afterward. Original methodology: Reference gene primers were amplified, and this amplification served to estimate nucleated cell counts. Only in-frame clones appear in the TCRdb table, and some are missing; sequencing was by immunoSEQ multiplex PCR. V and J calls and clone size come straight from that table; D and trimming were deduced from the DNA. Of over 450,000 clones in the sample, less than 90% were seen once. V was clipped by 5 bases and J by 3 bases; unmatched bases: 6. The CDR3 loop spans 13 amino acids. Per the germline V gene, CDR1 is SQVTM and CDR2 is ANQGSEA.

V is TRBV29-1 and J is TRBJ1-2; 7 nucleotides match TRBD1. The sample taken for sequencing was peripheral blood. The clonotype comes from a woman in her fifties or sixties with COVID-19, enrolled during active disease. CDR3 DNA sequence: TGCAGCGTTATACAGGGGAGAGACTATGGCTACACCTTC. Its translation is CSVIQGRDYGYTF.